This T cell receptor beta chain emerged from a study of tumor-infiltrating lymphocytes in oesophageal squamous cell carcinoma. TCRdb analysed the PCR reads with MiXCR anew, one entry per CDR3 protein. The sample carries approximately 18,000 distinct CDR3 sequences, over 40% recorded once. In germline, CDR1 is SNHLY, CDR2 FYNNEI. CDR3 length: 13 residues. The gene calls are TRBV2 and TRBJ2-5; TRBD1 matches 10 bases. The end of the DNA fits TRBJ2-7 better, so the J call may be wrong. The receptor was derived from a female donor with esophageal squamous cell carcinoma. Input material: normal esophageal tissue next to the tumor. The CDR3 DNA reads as TGTGCCAGCAGCGTAGGGACAGGGGCCGAGCAGTACTTC. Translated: CASSVGTGAEQYF.